A single sample gave rise to the 18 T cell receptor beta chains below, sequenced in a study of a mutant IDH1 vaccine in newly diagnosed glioma. Sample time point: week 47, end of study. In every dose of vaccine, 300 ug of mutant IDH1 20-mer peptide was given alongside topical imiquimod. Their antigens remain unidentified. Sequencing used immunoSEQ multiplex PCR; TCRdb keeps in-frame clones, though not all of them. The sample yields fewer than 25,000 clones, approximately 81% seen once. The sequencing used PBMCs, collected from a glioma patient whose treatment included an IDH1 peptide vaccine. These receptor sequences come from a man in his forties with glioma.

The V and J genes are TRBV4-3 and TRBJ1-5; no clear D gene. The germline V gene has CDR1 LGHNA and CDR2 YSLEER. CDR3 size: 14 residues. Deletions cut 1 base from V and 0 bases from J, with 4 bases between. The CDR3 loop reads CASSQVNSNQPQHF. CDR3 DNA sequence: TGCGCCAGCAGCCAAGTTAATAGCAATCAGCCCCAGCATTTT.

The rearrangement links TRBV9 to TRBJ1-2; 10 positions agree with TRBD1. V was clipped by 0 bases and J by 4 bases; unmatched bases: 9. CDR3 length: 17 amino acids. CDR1 is SGDLS and CDR2 is YYNGEE in the germline V gene. The CDR3 nucleotides are TGTGCCAGCAGCGTAGGGACAGGGGGGCCCGATAGCTATGGCTACACCTTC. Its protein product is CASSVGTGGPDSYGYTF. Full variable domain (outside the CDR3, taken from reference TRBV9 and TRBJ1-2): DSGVTQTPKHLITATGQRVTLRCSPRSGDLSVYWYQQSLDQGLQFLIQYYNGEERAKGNILERFSAQQFPDLHSELNLSSLELGDSALYFCASSVGTGGPDSYGYTFGSGTRLTVV.

This chain uses TRBV5-1 with TRBJ1-1; D ambiguous. The V end lost 2 bases, the J end lost 1 base, and 3 bases lay between the germline ends. Germline CDR1 SGHRS, CDR2 YFSETQ. The CDR3 is made up of 12 amino acids. In DNA form, the CDR3 reads TGCGCCAGCAGCTTTTCGAACACTGAAGCTTTCTTT. Translating gives CASSFSNTEAFF.

In its sample, this clone was seen once. V usage is TRBV4-3 and J usage is TRBJ2-1; D not certain. The V gene lost 1 base and the J gene lost 4 bases, with 11 bases spanning the gap. The CDR3 sequence is 15 residues long. Germline CDR1 and CDR2: LGHNA and YSLEER. CDR3 nucleotide sequence: TGCGCCAGCAGCCAAGCTGGCAGCGCATACAATGAGCAGTTCTTC. Residues: CASSQAGSAYNEQFF.

This sequence joins TRBV29-1 and TRBJ2-7; TRBD1 aligns across 9 bases. The CDR3 is 12 amino acids. CDR1 and CDR2 (germline): SQVTM, ANQGSEA. Losses at the gene ends were 7 bases for V and 6 bases for J; bases not matched to a gene: 7. The CDR3 nucleotides are TGCAGCGCTGTGGGACAGGGCAGCGAGCAGTACTTC. It encodes CSAVGQGSEQYF.

This clone was picked up one time. The chain links TRBV27 to TRBJ2-3; D is uncertain. Looked up from germline, CDR1 is MNHEY and CDR2 is SMNVEV (reference sequence). This CDR3 contains 15 residues. Trimming shortened V by 1 base and J by 3 bases, and 11 bases separated the two germline ends. The CDR3, as DNA: TGTGCCAGCAGTTTATTAGTTCAAGGGACAGATACGCAGTATTTT. Amino acids: CASSLLVQGTDTQYF.

The chain couples TRBV28 to TRBJ2-3, with D tentatively TRBD1 or TRBD2 (6 bases each). Trimming took off 10 bases at V and 5 bases at J, with 19 bases between the two ends. CDR3 length: 14 residues. CDR1 and CDR2 (germline): MDHEN, SYDVKM. Here the CDR3 DNA reads TGTGCCATAACGGGTTGGGGGGCCGGAGATACGCAGTATTTT. Translated: CAITGWGAGDTQYF.

The J gene is TRBJ2-1, the V gene TRBV5-1; TRBD2 agrees at 7 bases. CDR3 length: 15 residues. V trimming: 3 bases; J trimming: 5 bases; junction bases outside the gene matches: 8. The germline gives CDR1 SGHRS, CDR2 YFSETQ. CDR3 sequence reads: CASSSSGRQDNEQFF. DNA for the CDR3: TGCGCCAGCAGCTCCTCCGGGAGGCAGGACAATGAGCAGTTCTTC.

The rearrangement links TRBV10-3 to TRBJ1-3; D gene uncertain. The V gene lost 0 bases and the J gene lost 4 bases, with 10 bases spanning the gap. CDR1 and CDR2 from the germline V gene are ENHRY and SYGVKD. The CDR3 loop spans 15 amino acids. The CDR3 loop reads CAISESTGWGNTIYF. The CDR3 nucleotides are TGTGCCATCAGTGAGTCGACGGGATGGGGAAACACCATATATTTT.

This clone was seen only once. The chain uses TRBV4-1 and TRBJ1-2; D call uncertain. The CDR3 totals 11 residues. Germline assignment: CDR1 MGHRA and CDR2 YSYEKL. V lost 1 base and J 8 bases, leaving 5 bases between the germline ends. CDR3 nucleotide sequence: TGCGCCAGCAGCCAAGTGGGGGGCTACACCTTC. This sequence encodes CASSQVGGYTF.

The chain links TRBV28 to TRBJ1-2, with D tentatively TRBD1 (5 bases). The V end lost 9 bases, the J end lost 4 bases, and 9 bases lay between the germline ends. Germline V gene lookup returns CDR1 MDHEN and CDR2 SYDVKM. The CDR3 has 11 residues. This chain's CDR3 is CASEGFYGYTF. The DNA of the CDR3 is TGTGCCAGTGAGGGGTTCTATGGCTACACCTTC.

V gene TRBV5-1 combines with J gene TRBJ2-1, with 9 bases matching TRBD2. This CDR3 is built from 17 residues. V shed 4 bases, J shed 3 bases, and the junction held 11 bases outside the gene matches. Germline V gene sequence: CDR1 SGHRS, CDR2 YFSETQ. The CDR3 DNA reads as TGCGCCAGCAGCGAAAATCCTAGCGGGAATCTCTACAATGAGCAGTTCTTC. It encodes CASSENPSGNLYNEQFF.

V is TRBV4-1 and J is TRBJ2-2; TRBD2 might be the D (5 bases). Germline CDR1 and CDR2: MGHRA and YSYEKL. Trimming stripped 2 bases from V and 6 bases from J, with 16 bases between. This CDR3 has 16 residues. DNA for the CDR3: TGCGCCAGCAGCCAAATGGACTCAGCTTTAGCCGGGGAGCTGTTTTTT. It encodes CASSQMDSALAGELFF.

The chain combines TRBV11-2 with TRBJ1-1; D not resolved. Germline V gene data show CDR1 as SGHAT and CDR2 as FQNNGV. The CDR3 has 15 amino acids. Trimming stripped 5 bases from V and 0 bases from J, with 13 bases between. The CDR3 DNA is TGTGCCAGCAGCCTAAGTGGGCAGCTGAACACTGAAGCTTTCTTT. It translates to CASSLSGQLNTEAFF. Full variable domain (rest looked up from reference TRBV11-2 and TRBJ1-1): EAGVAQSPRYKIIEKRQSVAFWCNPISGHATLYWYQQILGQGPKLLIQFQNNGVVDDSQLPKDRFSAERLKGVDSTLKIQPAKLEDSAVYLCASSLSGQLNTEAFFGQGTRLTVV.

J is TRBJ2-1 and V is TRBV5-4; 8 positions agree with TRBD2. The junction had 7 bases not matched to a gene; V was cut back by 1 base and J by 7 bases. This CDR3 contains 15 residues. Germline V CDR1 and CDR2: SGHNT, YYREEE (reference sequence). CDR3 sequence (DNA): TGTGCCAGCAGCTTGTTAGGCGGGAGGAGTAATGAGCAGTTCTTC. This sequence encodes CASSLLGGRSNEQFF. The whole variable domain, filled in from reference TRBV5-4 and TRBJ2-1, reads ETGVTQSPTHLIKTRGQQVTLRCSSQSGHNTVSWYQQALGQGPQFIFQYYREEENGRGNFPPRFSGLQFPNYSSELNVNALELDDSALYLCASSLLGGRSNEQFFGPGTRLTVL.

This clone was seen only a few times. The V and J genes are TRBV7-9 and TRBJ2-6; TRBD1 aligns across 8 bases. The V gene's germline CDR1 is SEHNR and CDR2 FQNEAQ (reference sequence). The J segment lost 4 bases and the V segment lost 6 bases, leaving 8 bases of the junction unmatched. The CDR3 contains 16 residues. The CDR3 sequence is CASRSDRATGANVLTF. The CDR3 DNA follows: TGTGCCAGCAGGTCGGACAGGGCTACCGGGGCCAACGTCCTGACTTTC.

The chain combines TRBV6-5 with TRBJ1-1, with a tentative D call TRBD1 (6 bases). CDR3 length: 14 residues. V lost 7 bases and J 2 bases, leaving 14 bases between the germline ends. The germline gives CDR1 MNHEY, CDR2 SVGAGI. DNA for the CDR3: TGTGCCAGCAAAAGCGGACAGTTAAACACTGAAGCTTTCTTT. It specifies CASKSGQLNTEAFF.

This chain uses TRBV13 with TRBJ1-4; possibly TRBD1 for D (6 bases). CDR3 length: 16 residues. The V end was cut by 5 bases, the J end by 8 bases, with 21 bases between. The germline V gene encodes CDR1 PRHDT and CDR2 FYEKMQ (reference sequence). CDR3 region: CASSHGPGGGLEKLFF. The CDR3 nucleotides are TGTGCCAGCAGCCATGGCCCAGGAGGGGGATTAGAAAAACTGTTTTTT.